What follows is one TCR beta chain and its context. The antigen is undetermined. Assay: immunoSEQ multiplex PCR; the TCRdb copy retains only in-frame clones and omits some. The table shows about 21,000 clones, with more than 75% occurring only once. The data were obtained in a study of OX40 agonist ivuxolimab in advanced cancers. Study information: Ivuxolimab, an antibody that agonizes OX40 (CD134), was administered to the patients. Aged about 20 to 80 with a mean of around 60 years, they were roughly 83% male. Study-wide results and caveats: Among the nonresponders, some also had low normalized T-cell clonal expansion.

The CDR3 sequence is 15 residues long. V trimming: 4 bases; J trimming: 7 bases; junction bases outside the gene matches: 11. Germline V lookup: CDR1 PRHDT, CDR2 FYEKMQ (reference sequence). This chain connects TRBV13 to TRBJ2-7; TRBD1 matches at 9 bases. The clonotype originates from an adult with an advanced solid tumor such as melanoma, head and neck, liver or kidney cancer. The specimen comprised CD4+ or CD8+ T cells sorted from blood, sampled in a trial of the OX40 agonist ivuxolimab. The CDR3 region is CASSSHGTGSGEQYF. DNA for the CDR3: TGTGCCAGCAGCTCCCATGGGACAGGGTCTGGGGAGCAGTACTTC.